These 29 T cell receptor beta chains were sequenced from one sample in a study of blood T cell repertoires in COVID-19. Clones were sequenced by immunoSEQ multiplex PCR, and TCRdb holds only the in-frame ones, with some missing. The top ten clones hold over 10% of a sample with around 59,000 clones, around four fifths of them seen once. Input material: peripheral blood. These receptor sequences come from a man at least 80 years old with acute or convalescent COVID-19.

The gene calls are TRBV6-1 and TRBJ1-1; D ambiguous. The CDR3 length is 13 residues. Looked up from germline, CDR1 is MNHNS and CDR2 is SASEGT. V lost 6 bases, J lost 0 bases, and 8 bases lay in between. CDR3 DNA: TGTGCCAGCAGCCCATACTTGAACACTGAAGCTTTCTTT. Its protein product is CASSPYLNTEAFF.

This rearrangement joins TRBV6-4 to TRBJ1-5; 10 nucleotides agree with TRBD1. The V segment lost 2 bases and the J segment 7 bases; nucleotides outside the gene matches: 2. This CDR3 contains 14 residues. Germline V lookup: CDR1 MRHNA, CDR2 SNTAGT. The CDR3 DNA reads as TGTGCCAGCAGTGACGGGACAGGGGAACAGCCCCAGCATTTT. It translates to CASSDGTGEQPQHF.

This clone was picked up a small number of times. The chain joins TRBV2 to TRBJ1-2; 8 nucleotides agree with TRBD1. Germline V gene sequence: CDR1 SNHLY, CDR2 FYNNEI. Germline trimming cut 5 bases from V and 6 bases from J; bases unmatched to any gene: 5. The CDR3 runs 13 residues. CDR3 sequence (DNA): TGTGCCAGCAGTCGACAGGGGAAAGATGGCTACACCTTC. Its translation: CASSRQGKDGYTF.

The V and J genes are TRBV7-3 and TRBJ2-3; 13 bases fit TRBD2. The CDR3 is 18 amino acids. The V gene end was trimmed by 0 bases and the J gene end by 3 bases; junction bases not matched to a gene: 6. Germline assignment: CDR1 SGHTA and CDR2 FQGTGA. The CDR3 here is CASSLTGTSGIGTDTQYF. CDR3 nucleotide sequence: TGTGCCAGCAGCTTAACGGGGACTAGCGGGATTGGTACAGATACGCAGTATTTT.

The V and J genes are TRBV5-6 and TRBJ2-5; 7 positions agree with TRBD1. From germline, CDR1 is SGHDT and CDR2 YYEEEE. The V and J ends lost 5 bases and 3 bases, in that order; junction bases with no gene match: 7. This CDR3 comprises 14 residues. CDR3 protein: CASSRDSREETQYF. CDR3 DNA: TGTGCCAGCAGTAGGGACAGTCGAGAAGAGACCCAGTACTTC.

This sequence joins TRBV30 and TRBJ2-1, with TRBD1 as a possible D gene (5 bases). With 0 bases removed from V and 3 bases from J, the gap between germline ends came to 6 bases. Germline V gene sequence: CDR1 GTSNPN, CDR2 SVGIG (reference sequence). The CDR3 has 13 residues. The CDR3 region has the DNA TGTGCCTGGAGTGTAGACAGCTACAATGAGCAGTTCTTC. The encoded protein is CAWSVDSYNEQFF.

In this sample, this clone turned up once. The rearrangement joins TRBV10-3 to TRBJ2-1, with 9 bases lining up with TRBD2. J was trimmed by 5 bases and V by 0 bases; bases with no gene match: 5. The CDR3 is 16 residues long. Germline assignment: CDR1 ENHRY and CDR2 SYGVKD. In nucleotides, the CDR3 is TGTGCCATCAGTGAGTCGCGTCGCGGGAGGGACAATGAGCAGTTCTTC. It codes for CAISESRRGRDNEQFF.

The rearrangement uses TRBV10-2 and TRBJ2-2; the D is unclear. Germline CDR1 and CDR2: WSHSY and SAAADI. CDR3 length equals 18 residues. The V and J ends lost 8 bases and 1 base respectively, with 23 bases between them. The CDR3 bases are TGCGCCAGCTCTACTTACAGCCTAAAACTCATGAACACCGGGGAGCTGTTTTTT. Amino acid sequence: CASSTYSLKLMNTGELFF.

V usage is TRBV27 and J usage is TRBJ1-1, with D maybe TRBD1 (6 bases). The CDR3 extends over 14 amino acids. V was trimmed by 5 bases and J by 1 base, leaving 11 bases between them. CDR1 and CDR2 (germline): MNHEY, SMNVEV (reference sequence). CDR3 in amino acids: CASSPGTSNTEAFF. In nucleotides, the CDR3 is TGTGCCAGCAGTCCTGGGACATCGAACACTGAAGCTTTCTTT.

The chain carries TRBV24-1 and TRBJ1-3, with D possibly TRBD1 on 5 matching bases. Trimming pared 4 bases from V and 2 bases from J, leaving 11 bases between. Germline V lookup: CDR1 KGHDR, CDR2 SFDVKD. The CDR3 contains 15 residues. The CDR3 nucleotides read TGTGCCACCAGTGACTCCACAGGTGCTGGAAACACCATATATTTT. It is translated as CATSDSTGAGNTIYF.

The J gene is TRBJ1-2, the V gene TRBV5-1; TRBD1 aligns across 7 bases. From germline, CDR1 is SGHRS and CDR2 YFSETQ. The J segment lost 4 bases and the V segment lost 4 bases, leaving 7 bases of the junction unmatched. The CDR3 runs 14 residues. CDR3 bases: TGCGCCAGCAGCCCTGGACAGGACTTCTATGGCTACACCTTC. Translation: CASSPGQDFYGYTF.

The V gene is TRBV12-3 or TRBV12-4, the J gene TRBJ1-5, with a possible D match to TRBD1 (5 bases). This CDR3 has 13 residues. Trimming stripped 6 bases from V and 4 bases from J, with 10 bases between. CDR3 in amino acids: CASSPGGNQPQHF. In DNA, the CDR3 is TGTGCCAGCAGCCCGGGGGGGAATCAGCCCCAGCATTTT.

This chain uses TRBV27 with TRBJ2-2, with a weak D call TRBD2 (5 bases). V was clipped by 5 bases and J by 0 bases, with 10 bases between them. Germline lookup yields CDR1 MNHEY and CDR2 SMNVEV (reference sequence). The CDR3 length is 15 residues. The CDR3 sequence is CASSMSGTNTGELFF. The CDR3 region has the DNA TGTGCCAGCAGTATGAGCGGTACGAACACCGGGGAGCTGTTTTTT.

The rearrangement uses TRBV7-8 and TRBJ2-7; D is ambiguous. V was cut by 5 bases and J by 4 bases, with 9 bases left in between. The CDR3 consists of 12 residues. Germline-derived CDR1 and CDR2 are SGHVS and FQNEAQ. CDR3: CASSPTYYEQYF. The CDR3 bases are TGTGCCAGCAGCCCCACTTATTACGAGCAGTACTTC.

Here the CDR3 reads CASSEGRGPTNEKLFF. The DNA for the CDR3 is TGTGCCAGCAGTGAAGGGAGGGGGCCGACTAATGAAAAACTGTTTTTT. This chain connects TRBV2 to TRBJ1-4; 7 nucleotides line up with TRBD1. The CDR3 runs 16 residues. CDR1 SNHLY and CDR2 FYNNEI come from the germline V gene. The junction had 4 bases not matched to a gene; V was cut back by 1 base and J by 2 bases. The full variable domain, completed using reference TRBV2 and TRBJ1-4, is EPEVTQTPSHQVTQMGQEVILRCVPISNHLYFYWYRQILGQKVEFLVSFYNNEISEKSEIFDDQFSVERPDGSNFTLKIRSTKLEDSAMYFCASSEGRGPTNEKLFFGSGTQLSVL.

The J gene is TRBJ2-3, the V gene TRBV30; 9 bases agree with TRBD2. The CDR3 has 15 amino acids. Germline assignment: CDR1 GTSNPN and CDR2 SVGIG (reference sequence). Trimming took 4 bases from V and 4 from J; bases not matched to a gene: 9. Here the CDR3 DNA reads TGTGCCTGGACCAGACTAGCGGCCTTTGCAGATACGCAGTATTTT. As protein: CAWTRLAAFADTQYF.

The CDR3 protein is CAWSPDMDTPGANVLTF. The CDR3 DNA sequence: TGTGCCTGGAGTCCCGACATGGATACCCCTGGGGCCAACGTCCTGACTTTC. The genes are TRBV30 and TRBJ2-6; D is unresolved. The germline V gene encodes CDR1 GTSNPN and CDR2 SVGIG (reference sequence). V was trimmed by 2 bases and J by 2 bases, leaving 16 bases between them. CDR3 size: 17 residues. The full variable domain, completed using reference TRBV30 and TRBJ2-6, is SQTIHQWPATLVQPVGSPLSLECTVEGTSNPNLYWYRQAAGRGLQLLFYSVGIGQISSEVPQNLSASRPQDRQFILSSKKLLLSDSGFYLCAWSPDMDTPGANVLTFGAGSRLTVL.

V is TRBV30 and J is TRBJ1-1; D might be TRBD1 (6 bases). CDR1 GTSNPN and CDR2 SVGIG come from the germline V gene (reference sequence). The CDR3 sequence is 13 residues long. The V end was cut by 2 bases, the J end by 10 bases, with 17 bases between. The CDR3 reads CAWSTQTGSGAFF. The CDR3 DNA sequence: TGTGCCTGGAGTACCCAGACAGGTTCAGGAGCTTTCTTT.

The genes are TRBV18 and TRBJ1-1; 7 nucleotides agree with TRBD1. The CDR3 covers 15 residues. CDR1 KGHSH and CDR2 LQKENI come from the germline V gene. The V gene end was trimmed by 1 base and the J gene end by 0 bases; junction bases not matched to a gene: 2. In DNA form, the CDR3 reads TGTGCCAGCTCACCACAGGGGGCGTTGAACACTGAAGCTTTCTTT. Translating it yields CASSPQGALNTEAFF.

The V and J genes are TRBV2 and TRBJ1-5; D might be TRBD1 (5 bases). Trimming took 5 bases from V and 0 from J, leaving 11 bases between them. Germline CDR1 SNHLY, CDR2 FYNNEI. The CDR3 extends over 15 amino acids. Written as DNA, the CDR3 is TGTGCCAGCAGTTTGGGGGGTCATAGCAATCAGCCCCAGCATTTT. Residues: CASSLGGHSNQPQHF.

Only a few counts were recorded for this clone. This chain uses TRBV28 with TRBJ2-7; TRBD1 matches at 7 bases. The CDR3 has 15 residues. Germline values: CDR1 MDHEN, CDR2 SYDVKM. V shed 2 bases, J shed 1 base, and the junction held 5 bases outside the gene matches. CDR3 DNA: TGTGCCAGCAGTTTAACCACCAGGGGGTCCTACGAGCAGTACTTC. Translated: CASSLTTRGSYEQYF.

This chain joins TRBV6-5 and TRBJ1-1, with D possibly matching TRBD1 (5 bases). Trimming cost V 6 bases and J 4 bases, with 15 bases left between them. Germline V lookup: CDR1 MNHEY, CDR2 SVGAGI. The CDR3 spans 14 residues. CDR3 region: CASRLTGRGTEAFF. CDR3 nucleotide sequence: TGTGCCAGCAGGCTCACAGGTCGTGGCACTGAAGCTTTCTTT.

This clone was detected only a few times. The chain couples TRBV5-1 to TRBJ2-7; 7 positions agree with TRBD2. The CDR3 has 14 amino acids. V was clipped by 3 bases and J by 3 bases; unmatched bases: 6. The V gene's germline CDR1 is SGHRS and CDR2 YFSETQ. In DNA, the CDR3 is TGCGCCAGCAGCTGGACTAGTAGAGTCTACGAGCAGTACTTC. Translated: CASSWTSRVYEQYF.

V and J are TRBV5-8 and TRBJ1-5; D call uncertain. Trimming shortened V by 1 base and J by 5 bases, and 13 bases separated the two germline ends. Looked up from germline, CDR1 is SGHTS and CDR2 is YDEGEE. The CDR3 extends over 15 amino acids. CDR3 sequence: CASSLLRGNDQPQHF. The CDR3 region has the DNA TGTGCCAGCAGCTTGCTCCGGGGTAATGATCAGCCCCAGCATTTT.

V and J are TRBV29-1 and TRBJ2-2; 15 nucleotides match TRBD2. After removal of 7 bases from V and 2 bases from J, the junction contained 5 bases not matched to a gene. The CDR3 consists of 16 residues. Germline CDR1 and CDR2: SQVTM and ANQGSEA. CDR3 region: CSAGLAGGRNTGELFF. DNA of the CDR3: TGCAGCGCTGGACTAGCGGGAGGGAGAAACACCGGGGAGCTGTTTTTT.

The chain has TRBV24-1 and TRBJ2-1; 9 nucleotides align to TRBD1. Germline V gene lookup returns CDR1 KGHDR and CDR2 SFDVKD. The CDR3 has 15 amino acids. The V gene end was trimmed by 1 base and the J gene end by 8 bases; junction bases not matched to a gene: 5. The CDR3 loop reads CATSDFGTGFDEQFF. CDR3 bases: TGTGCCACCAGTGATTTCGGGACAGGGTTCGATGAGCAGTTCTTC.

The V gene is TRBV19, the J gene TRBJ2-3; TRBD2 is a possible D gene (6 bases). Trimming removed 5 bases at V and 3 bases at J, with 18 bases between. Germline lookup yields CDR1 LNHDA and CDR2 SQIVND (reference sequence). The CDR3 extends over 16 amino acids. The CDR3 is CASSEFTGAATDTQYF. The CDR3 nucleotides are TGTGCCAGTAGTGAGTTTACGGGAGCGGCAACAGATACGCAGTATTTT.

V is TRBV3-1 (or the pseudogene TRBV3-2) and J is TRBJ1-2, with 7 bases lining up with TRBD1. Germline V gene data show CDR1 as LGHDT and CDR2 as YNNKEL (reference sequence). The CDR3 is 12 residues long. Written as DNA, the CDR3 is TGTGCAGTGGAGGGACAGAACTATGGCTACACCTTC. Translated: CAVEGQNYGYTF.

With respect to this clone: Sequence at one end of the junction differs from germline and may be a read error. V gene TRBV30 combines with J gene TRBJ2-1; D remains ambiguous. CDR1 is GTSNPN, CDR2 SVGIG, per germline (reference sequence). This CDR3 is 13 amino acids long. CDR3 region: CAWLEFSFNEQFF. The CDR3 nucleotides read TGTGCCTGGTTGGAGTTTTCCTTCAATGAGCAGTTCTTC.